This T cell receptor (beta chain) comes out of a study of T cells in narcolepsy. Study information: Donors had narcolepsy type 1 or type 2, or were healthy controls. General observations from the study: HCRT-specific and TRIB2-specific autoreactive clonotypes appeared among same-patient CSF and blood CD4+ clonotypes.

Data came from immunoSEQ multiplex PCR; TCRdb stores just in-frame clones and leaves some out. The table lists 30,000 to 35,000 clones, around 86% of them singletons, with nearly 2.5% in the top ten. Germline-derived CDR1 and CDR2 are LGHNA and YSLEER. Losses at the gene ends were 4 bases for V and 5 bases for J; bases not matched to a gene: 12. This CDR3 region has 16 residues. This clone was seen a few times. The antigen is not known. The chain is built from TRBV4-3 and TRBJ1-2, with 8 bases fitting TRBD1. The sequencing sample was made of CD45RA- memory CD4+ T cells from PBMCs. The source of this sequence is a human donor with narcolepsy. The CDR3 sequence is CASSRLMDRDNYGYTF. For the CDR3, the DNA is TGCGCCAGCAGCCGCTTGATGGACAGGGACAATTATGGCTACACCTTC.